This T cell receptor (beta chain) came from a study of a mutant IDH1 vaccine in newly diagnosed glioma (dated by TCRdb to the early 2020s). About the full investigation: Of the 25 to 35 patients who were treated, 62.5% were male and around 40% were female, and the mean age was around 43 years. Longitudinal TCRB deep sequencing was performed for about 25 treated patients wherever samples were available for exploratory analyses. Peripheral blood was collected at six visits: V03 (baseline), V05, V07, V10, V12 and V13. Before enrollment, patients had received standard therapy of radiotherapy alone, temozolomide alone, or radiochemotherapy with temozolomide; most received the combination. The paper's findings and limits, for the study overall: The authors noted that analyses of patient blood samples could not be reproduced because of sample limitations. PBMC samples for TCRB deep sequencing were selected based on availability. Pseudoprogression seemed to be unrelated to changes in the top peripheral T cell clonotypes found by TCRB sequencing. Across multiple MHC alleles, vaccine-induced immune responses were seen in 93.3% of patients.

CDR1 and CDR2 were assigned from the germline V gene (reference sequence) as SGHNT and YYREEE. The CDR3, cysteine through phenylalanine, is 18 amino acids long. Only the CDR3 region is kept as DNA, spanning 54 bases read in frame from base 1. V is pruned by 2 bases and J by 2 bases, leaving 13 bases of the junction without a gene match. Read against the paper, the sample's time point label means: baseline, week 1 (first vaccination visit). The treatment or condition label on this specimen signifies: pre-vaccination baseline after standard-of-care therapy. Newly diagnosed WHO grade 3 or 4 IDH1-mutant astrocytomas showing loss of nuclear ATRX were present in the donors. The samples were drawn from NOA16, a multicentre, single-arm, open-label phase I trial in Germany that tested a mutant IDH1 peptide vaccine in humans for the first time. Blood drawn at visit V03 was used as the baseline sample for immunogenicity testing. The DNeasy Blood and Tissue Kit was used to extract genomic DNA from EDTA blood for TCRB sequencing.

Points on this clone: Its antigen is not yet known. Per-base quality was not reported, and no clone a single base away is much larger than it.

Receptors were amplified or captured by the immunoSEQ multiplex PCR assay. The hsTCRB Kit was used according to the manufacturer's protocol to amplify rearranged TCR beta chain sequences. TCRB libraries were sequenced on an Illumina MiSeq. On the authors' methods: The kit vendor's proprietary platform handled demultiplexing, trimming and gene mapping. Not all clones reach the TCRdb copy of this immuneACCESS table, which keeps in-frame sequences only. Checked studies attribute under half of the gap to unresolved V genes and leave the rest unexplained. That table is the source of V, J and clone size, and D and trimming were worked out from the DNA. The sample records some 51,000 clones, 60% to 85% of which are singletons. The ten most abundant clones make up around 1.9% of the sample.

The sequence derives from a woman aged 40 to 50 with glioma. The chain uses TRBV5-4 and TRBJ1-3, and 7 junctional nucleotides match TRBD1. The sequencing here drew on PBMCs, taken from a glioma patient treated with radiotherapy, temozolomide or both. The nucleotide sequence is TGTGCCAGCAGCTTAGTAGGGGGCGCATGGGAGACTGGAAACACCATATATTTT. Its translation is CASSLVGGAWETGNTIYF.